The TCR beta chain described here comes from a study of T-cell reconstitution after alpha-beta-depleted transplantation in children. The V gene's germline CDR1 is SQVTM and CDR2 ANQGSEA. The trim removed 8 bases at V and 3 bases at J, leaving 4 bases unmatched. CDR3 length equals 13 residues. Preparation of the TCRbeta library was carried out with unique molecular identifiers. TCRdb independently ran MiXCR on the PCR reads; one entry per CDR3 protein. Of hundreds of thousands of distinct CDR3 sequences detected, roughly 10% appear once; the ten largest clones hold about 4%. Here the sequenced sample was PBMCs from the stem cell graft donor, taken from the stem cell graft. The receptor comes from a human donor who donated a stem cell graft to a child with acute myeloid leukemia. V gene TRBV29-1 combines with J gene TRBJ2-3, with 11 bases identical to TRBD1. CDR3 sequence reads: CSPWDRGTDTQYF. DNA of the CDR3: TGCAGCCCCTGGGACAGGGGGACAGATACGCAGTATTTT.